The rows below give T cell receptor beta chains drawn from one sample of a study of blood T cell repertoires in COVID-19. The table came from immunoSEQ multiplex PCR; TCRdb's copy has only in-frame clones and leaves some out. The table has around 65,000 clones, approximately 78% seen once; the top ten hold around a sixth. Sequences were obtained from peripheral blood. These receptors originate from a man of 80 years or more with acute or convalescent COVID-19. Both conserved end residues are part of each CDR3. The D gene is left open where the match is weak. Clone size is not always given. Where it is, it says once, few, many or a class for expanded clones.

abundance: .
j_gene: TRBJ1-3
d_gene: .
v_gene: TRBV7-9
len: 15
CDR3aa: CASGAGEDSGNTIYF
CDR3nt: TGTGCCAGCGGGGCAGGGGAAGATTCTGGAAACACCATATATTTT

abundance: .
j_gene: TRBJ2-7
d_gene: .
v_gene: TRBV7-2
len: 13
CDR3aa: CASTPPDSYEQYF
CDR3nt: TGTGCCAGCACCCCCCCAGACTCCTACGAGCAGTACTTC

abundance: .
j_gene: TRBJ1-2
d_gene: .
v_gene: TRBV7-2
len: 16
CDR3aa: CASSLEGDALIGGYTF
CDR3nt: TGTGCCAGCAGCTTAGAGGGGGACGCCCTAATAGGTGGCTACACCTTC

abundance: .
j_gene: TRBJ1-3
d_gene: TRBD1
v_gene: TRBV4-1
len: 17
CDR3aa: CASSQSWTGDSGNTIYF
CDR3nt: TGCGCCAGCAGCCAAAGCTGGACAGGGGACTCTGGAAACACCATATATTTT

abundance: few
j_gene: TRBJ1-2
d_gene: .
v_gene: TRBV19
len: 14
CDR3aa: CASKTGYSNYGYTF
CDR3nt: TGTGCCAGTAAAACAGGTTACTCGAACTATGGCTACACCTTC

abundance: few
j_gene: TRBJ2-1
d_gene: TRBD2
v_gene: TRBV28
len: 14
CDR3aa: CATTLAGVINEQFF
CDR3nt: TGTGCCACCACATTAGCGGGAGTGATCAATGAGCAGTTCTTC

abundance: .
j_gene: TRBJ2-3
d_gene: TRBD2
v_gene: TRBV7-2
len: 14
CDR3aa: CASSFRTSGDTQYF
CDR3nt: TGTGCCAGCAGCTTCAGGACTAGCGGGGATACGCAGTATTTT

abundance: .
j_gene: TRBJ1-1
d_gene: .
v_gene: TRBV19
len: 16
CDR3aa: CASSITDSTLNTEAFF
CDR3nt: TGTGCCAGTAGTATCACGGACAGCACTTTGAACACTGAAGCTTTCTTT

abundance: .
j_gene: TRBJ1-1
d_gene: .
v_gene: TRBV7-7
len: 13
CDR3aa: CASSKTENTEAFF
CDR3nt: TGTGCTAGCAGCAAGACAGAGAACACTGAAGCTTTCTTT

abundance: .
j_gene: TRBJ2-3
d_gene: .
v_gene: TRBV7-6
len: 12
CDR3aa: CASSFDQGTQYF
CDR3nt: TGTGCCAGCAGCTTCGACCAGGGTACGCAGTATTTT

abundance: .
j_gene: TRBJ2-7
d_gene: TRBD1
v_gene: TRBV6-5
len: 11
CDR3aa: CASSKGQEQYF
CDR3nt: TGTGCCAGCAGTAAGGGACAGGAGCAGTACTTC

abundance: .
j_gene: TRBJ1-3
d_gene: .
v_gene: TRBV7-2
len: 12
CDR3aa: CASSLIRNTIYF
CDR3nt: TGTGCCAGCAGCTTAATTAGAAACACCATATATTTT

abundance: .
j_gene: TRBJ2-3
d_gene: TRBD2
v_gene: TRBV18
len: 17
CDR3aa: CASSPLRTSGESDTQYF
CDR3nt: TGTGCCAGCTCACCACTTCGGACTAGCGGGGAATCAGATACGCAGTATTTT

abundance: .
j_gene: TRBJ1-1
d_gene: TRBD1
v_gene: TRBV7-9
len: 16
CDR3aa: CASSLNPGQGVPEAFF
CDR3nt: TGTGCCAGCAGCCTAAATCCGGGACAGGGTGTTCCTGAAGCTTTCTTT

abundance: .
j_gene: TRBJ1-4
d_gene: .
v_gene: TRBV28
len: 13
CDR3aa: CASSSTVLEKLFF
CDR3nt: TGTGCCAGCAGTTCGACAGTTCTTGAAAAACTGTTTTTT